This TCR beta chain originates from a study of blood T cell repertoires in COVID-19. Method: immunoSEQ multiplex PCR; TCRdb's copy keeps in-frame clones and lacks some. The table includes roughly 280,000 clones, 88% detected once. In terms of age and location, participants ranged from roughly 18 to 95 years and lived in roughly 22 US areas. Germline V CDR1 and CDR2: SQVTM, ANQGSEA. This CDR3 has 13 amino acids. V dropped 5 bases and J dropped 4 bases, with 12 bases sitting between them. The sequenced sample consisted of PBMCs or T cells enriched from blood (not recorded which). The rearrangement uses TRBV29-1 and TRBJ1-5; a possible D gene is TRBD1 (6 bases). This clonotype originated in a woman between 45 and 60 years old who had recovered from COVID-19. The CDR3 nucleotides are TGCAGCGTTTCGACAGGCCCAAATCAGCCCCAGCATTTT. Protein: CSVSTGPNQPQHF.